One T cell receptor (beta chain) is described in this entry. Primers for the PCR totalled 60 Vbeta and 13 Jbeta. Only in-frame clones appear in the TCRdb table, and some are missing; sequencing was by immunoSEQ multiplex PCR. The table lists approximately 100,000 clones, about 70% of them singletons. The data were taken from a study of cytomegalovirus exposure and HLA in healthy donors. The CDR3 is made up of 13 amino acids. V lost 1 base, J lost 2 bases, and 2 bases lay in between. Germline CDR1 LNHNV, CDR2 YYDKDF (reference sequence). This TCR was recovered from a woman aged 40 to 49 in good health and CMV-seronegative. Sequencing was performed on PBMCs. This chain links TRBV15 with TRBJ1-4, with D unclear. The CDR3 nucleotides are TGTGCCACCAGCAGAGCGACTAATGAAAAACTGTTTTTT. Protein sequence: CATSRATNEKLFF.